The 21 T cell receptor beta chains presented below share a single source sample, sequenced in a study of T cell repertoires in cytomegalovirus infection. TCRdb reprocessed the reads with MiXCR, giving one entry per CDR3 protein. Of about 300,000 distinct CDR3 sequences in the sample, 9.6% were seen once. The sequenced sample consisted of PBMCs. These receptors were obtained from a human donor in good health (CMV status not recorded). Some clones in this sample may be carry-over from other donors' samples.

This clonotype was counted many times. This chain joins TRBV7-2 and TRBJ1-4; D not certain. The CDR3 spans 13 residues. CDR1 and CDR2 from the germline V gene are SGHTA and FQGNSA. V was cut by 2 bases and J by 7 bases, with 8 bases left in between. The CDR3 loop reads CASSLLSAEKLFF. The CDR3 DNA sequence: TGTGCCAGCAGCTTACTCTCGGCTGAAAAACTGTTTTTT.

This clonotype was counted many times. V is TRBV28 and J is TRBJ1-5, with D unclear. There are 12 residues in the CDR3. The germline gives CDR1 MDHEN, CDR2 SYDVKM. V lost 7 bases, J lost 9 bases, and 13 bases lay in between. The CDR3 here is CASTESERPQHF. CDR3 coding DNA: TGTGCCAGCACCGAATCGGAACGGCCCCAGCATTTT.

This clonotype was detected many times. Relative to the germline gene, one junction end is altered; a read error may explain this. The rearrangement links TRBV10-3 to TRBJ2-3; 8 bases line up with TRBD2. This CDR3 has 13 amino acids. The germline gives CDR1 ENHRY, CDR2 SYGVKD. The CDR3, as DNA: TGTGCCATCAGTGAGTCACCGGGACTAGGTACCCTTTTT. Amino acid sequence: CAISESPGLGTLF.

This clonotype occurred many times. V is TRBV28 and J is TRBJ2-3; tentatively, D is TRBD1 (7 bases). V was shortened by 5 bases and J by 2 bases, with 17 bases between the two germline ends. The CDR3 contains 16 residues. In germline, CDR1 is MDHEN, CDR2 SYDVKM. The CDR3 protein is CASSAIGGGSTDTQYF. As DNA, the CDR3 is TGTGCCAGCAGTGCTATCGGAGGGGGCTCCACAGATACGCAGTATTTT.

This clonotype was counted at least ten times. The CDR3 loop reads CAISESVTEHYGYTF. Written as DNA, the CDR3 is TGTGCCATCAGTGAGTCGGTAACAGAGCACTATGGCTACACCTTC. The rearrangement links TRBV10-3 to TRBJ1-2; D gene ambiguous. V shed 0 bases and J shed 3 bases, with 11 bases lying between them. Germline lookup yields CDR1 ENHRY and CDR2 SYGVKD. The CDR3 totals 15 residues.

This clonotype has a count of ten or more. This chain joins TRBV6-2 or TRBV6-3 and TRBJ2-5, with D perhaps matching TRBD2 (5 bases). Germline-derived CDR1 and CDR2 are MNHEY and SVGEGT. The CDR3 extends over 11 amino acids. Between the trimmed V and J ends, which lost 7 bases and 14 bases, there was a span of 17 bases. CDR3 protein: CASTNDYSCYF. The CDR3 coding sequence is TGTGCCAGCACGAACGACTACTCTTGCTACTTC.

This clonotype was counted many times. This chain uses TRBV6-2 or TRBV6-3 with TRBJ1-2; D call uncertain. Germline CDR1 and CDR2: MNHEY and SVGEGT. This CDR3 region has 15 residues. V dropped 1 base and J dropped 8 bases, with 17 bases sitting between them. CDR3 DNA: TGTGCCAGCAGTTACTTCGGACCGGGAGAGAGGGGCTACACCTTC. Amino acids: CASSYFGPGERGYTF.

The chain carries TRBV5-1 and TRBJ2-3; 7 bases agree with TRBD2. CDR3 length: 15 residues. The trim removed 5 bases at V and 3 bases at J, leaving 9 bases unmatched. Germline lookup yields CDR1 SGHRS and CDR2 YFSETQ. CDR3 sequence (DNA): TGCGCCAGCAGACTTAGCGGGCAGAAGACAGATACGCAGTATTTT. It encodes CASRLSGQKTDTQYF.

The CDR3 DNA sequence: TGTGCCACCGTCGGACAGGGGGGGTACGAGCAGTACTTC. Its translation: CATVGQGGYEQYF. This chain links TRBV19 with TRBJ2-7, with TRBD1 matching over 10 bases. The junction had 7 bases not matched to a gene; V was cut back by 10 bases and J by 4 bases. Germline V gene sequence: CDR1 LNHDA, CDR2 SQIVND (reference sequence). This CDR3 spans 13 amino acids.

The sample holds many counts of this clonotype. V and J are TRBV24-1 and TRBJ2-1; D may be TRBD2 (5 bases). V lost 5 bases to trimming and J lost 5 bases, with 15 bases between them. The CDR3 is 15 amino acids. Per the germline V gene, CDR1 is KGHDR and CDR2 is SFDVKD. The CDR3 DNA is TGTGCCACCAGTGCCAGCGGAGCAATGGACAATGAGCAGTTCTTC. This translates into CATSASGAMDNEQFF.

The V call is TRBV6-5, the J call TRBJ1-2, with D perhaps matching TRBD1 (6 bases). The V and J ends lost 6 bases and 8 bases respectively, with 19 bases between them. The germline CDR1 and CDR2 sequences are MNHEY and SVGAGI. The CDR3 extends over 14 amino acids. The CDR3 spells CASRLTQGLGGYTF. The CDR3 bases are TGTGCCAGCAGACTCACCCAGGGGTTAGGGGGCTACACCTTC.

This clonotype turned up a few times. The chain couples TRBV2 to TRBJ2-7; 10 nucleotides align to TRBD2. The germline V gene has CDR1 SNHLY and CDR2 FYNNEI. The CDR3 is made up of 14 amino acids. With V trimmed by 2 bases and J by 2 bases, 0 bases remained unmatched. DNA for the CDR3: TGTGCCAGCAGTGAAAGCGGGGGGGCCTACGAGCAGTACGTC. As protein: CASSESGGAYEQYV.

This clonotype has ten or more counts. This sequence joins TRBV6-2 or TRBV6-3 and TRBJ2-7, with D perhaps TRBD1 or TRBD2 (5 bases each). CDR1 is MNHEY and CDR2 is SVGEGT in the germline V gene. The V end lost 5 bases, the J end lost 4 bases, and 9 bases lay between the germline ends. This CDR3 is built from 12 residues. CDR3 sequence (DNA): TGTGCCAGCAGTCGGGACGGGTACGAGCAGTACGTC. The encoded protein is CASSRDGYEQYV.

In this sample, this clonotype turned up many times. The gene calls are TRBV7-2 and TRBJ2-2; no clear D. The CDR3 has 14 residues. Germline V gene data show CDR1 as SGHTA and CDR2 as FQGNSA. Trimming removed 2 bases at V and 4 bases at J, with 8 bases between. This chain's CDR3 is CASSLSSRTGELFF. The CDR3, as DNA: TGTGCCAGCAGCTTATCTAGTCGCACCGGGGAGCTGTTTTTT.

This clonotype was observed many times. The chain combines TRBV6-2 or TRBV6-3 with TRBJ1-4; 7 nucleotides match TRBD1. This CDR3 is 14 amino acids long. With V trimmed by 7 bases and J by 8 bases, 10 bases remained unmatched. Germline-derived CDR1 and CDR2 are MNHEY and SVGEGT. CDR3 amino acids: CASIEDRAAEKLFF. Here the CDR3 DNA reads TGTGCCAGCATCGAAGACAGGGCCGCGGAAAAACTGTTTTTT.

Ten or more counts support this clonotype. The chain combines TRBV7-9 with TRBJ1-1, with D maybe TRBD1 (5 bases). Germline V gives CDR1 SEHNR, CDR2 FQNEAQ (reference sequence). The CDR3 is 14 residues long. Trimming pared 5 bases from V and 5 bases from J, leaving 15 bases between. This CDR3 reads CASSPPGRGTEAFF. The CDR3 nucleotides are TGTGCCAGCAGCCCCCCGGGCCGGGGGACTGAAGCTTTCTTT.

The rearrangement uses TRBV29-1 and TRBJ1-1, with 10 bases that match TRBD1. In germline, CDR1 is SQVTM, CDR2 ANQGSEA. The ends lost 6 bases at V and 7 bases at J; junction bases unmatched: 11. This CDR3 region has 14 residues. The CDR3 loop reads CSVALGTGVDEAFF. The CDR3, as DNA: TGCAGCGTCGCACTTGGGACAGGGGTCGATGAAGCTTTCTTT.

The chain couples TRBV10-3 to TRBJ2-7; TRBD1 might be the D (6 bases). Trimming removed 3 bases at V and 6 bases at J, with 15 bases between. The CDR3 is 14 amino acids. Germline V gene sequence: CDR1 ENHRY, CDR2 SYGVKD. The CDR3 DNA sequence: TGTGCCATCAGTGATTGGGACACTGCGCGCGAGCAGTACGTC. It encodes CAISDWDTAREQYV.

This clonotype has a count of ten or more. The gene calls are TRBV19 and TRBJ2-1, with D possibly TRBD1 on 5 matching bases. This CDR3 is 15 amino acids long. Trimming cost V 2 bases and J 6 bases, with 14 bases left between them. Germline assignment: CDR1 LNHDA and CDR2 SQIVND (reference sequence). DNA for the CDR3: TGTGCCAGTAGTATAAGGGCCAGGGATTTCAATGAGCAGTTCTTC. The encoded protein is CASSIRARDFNEQFF.

This clonotype was seen ten or more times. J is TRBJ2-2 and V is TRBV7-9; no firm D call. Germline CDR1 is SEHNR and CDR2 is FQNEAQ (reference sequence). The CDR3 loop spans 13 amino acids. Trimming pared 2 bases from V and 6 bases from J, leaving 7 bases between. DNA for the CDR3: TGTGCCAGCAGCTTAATTGGCGCCGGGGAGCTGTTTTTT. Protein: CASSLIGAGELFF.

V and J are TRBV20-1 and TRBJ1-6, with 9 bases that match TRBD1. Germline V gives CDR1 DFQATT, CDR2 SNEGSKA (reference sequence). This CDR3 comprises 13 residues. V lost 6 bases, J lost 8 bases, and 5 bases stayed unmatched. The CDR3 bases are TGCAGTGCCACGACAGGGGGGGATTCACCCCTCCACTTT. This encodes CSATTGGDSPLHF.